A selection of T cell receptor beta chains follows, all from one sample in a study of blood T cell repertoires in COVID-19. TCRdb's copy holds only in-frame clones and misses some; the assay was immunoSEQ multiplex PCR. The data show around 370,000 clones, 87% seen once. Sequences were obtained from peripheral blood. The receptors come from a woman aged 50 to 65 with COVID-19, enrolled during active disease. The conserved cysteine and the conserved F or W are not part of the CDR3 here.

j_call v_call cdr3_aa
TRBJ1-2 TRBV7-9 ASSLDQGYGYT
TRBJ1-1 TRBV5-1 ASAHSLQTEAF
TRBJ2-5 TRBV5-4 ASSPSGRETQY
TRBJ1-1 TRBV5-6 ASSLGRGRVTEAF
TRBJ2-3 TRBV19 ASSTSPSTDTQY
TRBJ1-5 TRBV6-5 ASRGQGGGNQPQH
TRBJ1-1 TRBV6-4 ASSERTGSTEAF
TRBJ1-2 TRBV19 ASREQGRSYGYT
TRBJ2-7 TRBV11-3 ASSLVGGSSYEQY
TRBJ2-3 TRBV24-1 ATSDFGQGSTDTQY
TRBJ2-2 TRBV19 ASSIRSSGVNTGELF
TRBJ1-4 TRBV6-5 ASRLPGQGRKLF
TRBJ2-7 TRBV5-1 ASSLAGNTYEQY
TRBJ1-2 TRBV18 ASSPGENYGYT
TRBJ2-7 TRBV5-1 ASSFRQGVVYEQY
TRBJ1-6 TRBV12-3/TRBV12-4 ASSFRVSPLH
TRBJ1-1 TRBV9 ASSPRGQNMNTEAF
TRBJ2-3 TRBV18 ASSPPGLSSSDTQY
TRBJ1-2 TRBV5-4 ASSLAGTGGYT
TRBJ2-3 TRBV5-4 ASSPGLAGGGTDTQY
TRBJ1-1 TRBV18 ASSPTGLNTEAF
TRBJ1-1 TRBV4-1 ASSQERHLEAF
TRBJ2-1 TRBV3-1/TRBV3-2 ASSQDLIASGYNEQF
TRBJ1-2 TRBV7-2 ASSFRGRGPNYGYT
TRBJ1-1 TRBV7-9 ASSGQGAGTEAF
TRBJ2-2 TRBV11-3 ASSSRDSGELF
TRBJ1-3 TRBV19 ASSIDLTGLSGNTIY
TRBJ1-6 TRBV19 ASRAEGRDSPLH
TRBJ1-1 TRBV7-8 ASSLKQPTEAF
TRBJ1-1 TRBV6-5 ASSRDRARFGF
TRBJ2-7 TRBV9 ASSVSGTGSTYEQY
TRBJ2-7 TRBV2 ASPRYEQY
TRBJ1-6 TRBV18 ASSGLNNSPLH
TRBJ1-1 TRBV15 ATSRGDIATEAF
TRBJ2-5 TRBV5-5 ASSSLVAGQTQY
TRBJ2-5 TRBV7-9 ASSPVSAQGVLGTQY
TRBJ2-7 TRBV9 ASSVTDRPYEQY
TRBJ1-5 TRBV27 ASSQLRGYGNQPQH
TRBJ1-3 TRBV19 ASSGRGRSSGNTIY
TRBJ2-7 TRBV9 ASSVDGWGGSYEQY
TRBJ2-7 TRBV11-2 ASSLGGGQKSLEQY
TRBJ2-1 TRBV4-1 ASSQGGRAYNEQF
TRBJ2-7 TRBV7-2 ASSLGTAVTSYEQY
TRBJ1-5 TRBV12-3/TRBV12-4 ASGPWNQPQH
TRBJ1-5 TRBV4-1 ASSQDPRSGGADQPQH
TRBJ2-1 TRBV6-1 ASSEVAGGYNEQF
TRBJ2-1 TRBV7-2 ASSLGVSSYNEQF
TRBJ2-2 TRBV19 ASSIGGSGRPGELF
TRBJ1-1 TRBV30 AFTTGANTGAF
TRBJ2-1 TRBV2 ASNGGAISNEQF
TRBJ2-1 TRBV5-1 ASSFDLYNEQF